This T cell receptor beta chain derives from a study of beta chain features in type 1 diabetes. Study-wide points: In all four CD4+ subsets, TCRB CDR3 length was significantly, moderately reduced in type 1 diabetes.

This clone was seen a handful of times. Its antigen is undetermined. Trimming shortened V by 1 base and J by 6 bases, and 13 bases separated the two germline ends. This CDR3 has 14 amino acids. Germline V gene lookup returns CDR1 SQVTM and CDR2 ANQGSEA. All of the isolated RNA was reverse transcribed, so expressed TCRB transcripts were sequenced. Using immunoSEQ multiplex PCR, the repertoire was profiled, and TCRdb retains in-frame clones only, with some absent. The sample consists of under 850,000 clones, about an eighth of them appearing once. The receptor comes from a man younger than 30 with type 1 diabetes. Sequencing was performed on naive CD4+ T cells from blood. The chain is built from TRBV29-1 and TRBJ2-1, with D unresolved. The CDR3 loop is CSVEGDTLINEQFF. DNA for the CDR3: TGCAGCGTTGAAGGCGACACACTGATCAATGAGCAGTTCTTC.